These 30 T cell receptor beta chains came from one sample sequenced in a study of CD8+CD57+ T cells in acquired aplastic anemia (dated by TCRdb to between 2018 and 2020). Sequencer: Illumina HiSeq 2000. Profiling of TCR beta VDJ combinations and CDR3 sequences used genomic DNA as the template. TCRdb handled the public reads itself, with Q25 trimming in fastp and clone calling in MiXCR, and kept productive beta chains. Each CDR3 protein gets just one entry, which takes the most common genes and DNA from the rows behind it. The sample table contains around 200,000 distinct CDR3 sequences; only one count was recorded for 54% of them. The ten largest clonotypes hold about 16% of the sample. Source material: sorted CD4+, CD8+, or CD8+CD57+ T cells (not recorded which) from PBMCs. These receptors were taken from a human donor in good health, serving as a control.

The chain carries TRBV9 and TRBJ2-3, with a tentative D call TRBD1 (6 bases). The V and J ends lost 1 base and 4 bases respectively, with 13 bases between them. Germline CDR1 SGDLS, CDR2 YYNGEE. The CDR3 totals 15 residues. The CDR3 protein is CASSVSNRGSDTQYF. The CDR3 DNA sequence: TGTGCCAGCAGCGTAAGCAATAGGGGGTCAGATACGCAGTATTTT.

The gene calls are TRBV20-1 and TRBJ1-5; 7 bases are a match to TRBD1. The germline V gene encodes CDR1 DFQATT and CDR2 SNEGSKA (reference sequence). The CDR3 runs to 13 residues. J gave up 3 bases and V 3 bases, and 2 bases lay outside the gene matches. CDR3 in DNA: TGCAGTGCTAGCGGGACAGTCAATCAGCCCCAGCATTTT. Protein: CSASGTVNQPQHF.

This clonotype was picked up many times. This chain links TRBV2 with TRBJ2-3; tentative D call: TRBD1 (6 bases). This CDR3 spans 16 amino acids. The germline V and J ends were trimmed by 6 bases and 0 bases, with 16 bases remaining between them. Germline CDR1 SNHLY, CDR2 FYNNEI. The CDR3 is CASSRNRASSTDTQYF. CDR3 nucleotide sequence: TGTGCCAGCAGCCGGAACAGGGCCTCTAGCACAGATACGCAGTATTTT.

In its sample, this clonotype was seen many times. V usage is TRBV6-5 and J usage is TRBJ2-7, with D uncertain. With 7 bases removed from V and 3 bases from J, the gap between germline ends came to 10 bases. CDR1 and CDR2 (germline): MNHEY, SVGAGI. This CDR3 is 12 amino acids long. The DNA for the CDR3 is TGTGCCAGCAACTATCCATACTACGAGCAGTACTTC. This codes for CASNYPYYEQYF.

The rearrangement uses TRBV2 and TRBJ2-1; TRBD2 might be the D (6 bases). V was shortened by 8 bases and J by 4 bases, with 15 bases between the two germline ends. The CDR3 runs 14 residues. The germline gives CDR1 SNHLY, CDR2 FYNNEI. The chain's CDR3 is CASEVGGVYNEQFF. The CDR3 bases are TGTGCCAGCGAAGTAGGCGGGGTGTACAATGAGCAGTTCTTC. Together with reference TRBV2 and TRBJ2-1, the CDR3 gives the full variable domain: EPEVTQTPSHQVTQMGQEVILRCVPISNHLYFYWYRQILGQKVEFLVSFYNNEISEKSEIFDDQFSVERPDGSNFTLKIRSTKLEDSAMYFCASEVGGVYNEQFFGPGTRLTVL.

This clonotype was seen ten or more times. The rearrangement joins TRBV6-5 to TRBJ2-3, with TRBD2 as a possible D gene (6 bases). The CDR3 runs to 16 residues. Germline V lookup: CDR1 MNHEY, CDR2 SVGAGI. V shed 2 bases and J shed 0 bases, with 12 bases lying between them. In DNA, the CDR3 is TGTGCCAGCAGTTACGCCAGGACTATTAGCACAGATACGCAGTATTTT. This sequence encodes CASSYARTISTDTQYF.

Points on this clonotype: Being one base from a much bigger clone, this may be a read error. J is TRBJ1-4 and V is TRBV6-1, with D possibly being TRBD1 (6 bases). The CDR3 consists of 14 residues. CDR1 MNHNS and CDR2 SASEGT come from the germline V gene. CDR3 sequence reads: CASSSGTTNDKLFF. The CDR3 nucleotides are TGTGCCAGCAGTTCGGGGACAACTAATGACAAACTGTTTTTT.

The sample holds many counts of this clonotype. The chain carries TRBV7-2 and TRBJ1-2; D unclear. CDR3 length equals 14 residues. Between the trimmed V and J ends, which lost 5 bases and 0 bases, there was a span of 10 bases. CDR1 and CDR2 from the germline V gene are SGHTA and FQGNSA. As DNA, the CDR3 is TGTGCCAGCAGCCCCGCAGGAGCTAACTATGGCTACACCTTC. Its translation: CASSPAGANYGYTF.

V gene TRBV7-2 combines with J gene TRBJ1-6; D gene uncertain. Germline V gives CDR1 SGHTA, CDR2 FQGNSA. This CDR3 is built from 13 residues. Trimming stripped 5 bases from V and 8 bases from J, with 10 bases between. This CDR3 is CASSPDKDSPLHF. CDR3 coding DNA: TGTGCCAGCAGCCCAGATAAGGATTCACCCCTCCACTTT.

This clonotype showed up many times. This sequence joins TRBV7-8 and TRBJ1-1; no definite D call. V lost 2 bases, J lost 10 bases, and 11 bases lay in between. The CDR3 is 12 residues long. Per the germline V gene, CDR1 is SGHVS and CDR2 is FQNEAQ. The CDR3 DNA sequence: TGTGCCAGCAGCTTATATGGTGACACAGCTTTCTTT. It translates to CASSLYGDTAFF. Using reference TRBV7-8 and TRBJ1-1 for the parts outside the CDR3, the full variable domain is GAGVSQSPRYKVAKRGQDVALRCDPISGHVSLFWYQQALGQGPEFLTYFQNEAQLDKSGLPSDRFFAERPEGSVSTLKIQRTQQEDSAVYLCASSLYGDTAFFGQGTRLTVV.

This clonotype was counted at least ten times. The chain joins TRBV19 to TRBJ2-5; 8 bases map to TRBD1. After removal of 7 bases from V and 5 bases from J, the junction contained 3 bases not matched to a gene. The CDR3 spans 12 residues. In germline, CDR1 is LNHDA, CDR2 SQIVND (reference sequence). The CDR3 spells CASTDRGETQYF. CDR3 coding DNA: TGTGCCAGTACCGACAGGGGTGAGACCCAGTACTTC.

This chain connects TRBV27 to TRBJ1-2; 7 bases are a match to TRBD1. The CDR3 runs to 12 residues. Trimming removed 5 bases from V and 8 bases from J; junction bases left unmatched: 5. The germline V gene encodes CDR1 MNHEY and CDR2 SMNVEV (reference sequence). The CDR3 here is CASSIRGQGYTF. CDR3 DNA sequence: TGTGCCAGCAGTATAAGGGGGCAGGGCTACACCTTC.

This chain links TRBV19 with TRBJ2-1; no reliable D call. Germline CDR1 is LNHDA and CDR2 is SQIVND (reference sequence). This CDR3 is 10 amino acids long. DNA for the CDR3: TGTAGTGTGGGTGTCAATGAGCAGTTCTTC. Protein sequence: CSVGVNEQFF.

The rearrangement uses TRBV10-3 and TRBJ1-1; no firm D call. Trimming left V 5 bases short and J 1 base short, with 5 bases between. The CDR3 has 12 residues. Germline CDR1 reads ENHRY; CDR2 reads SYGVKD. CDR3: CAISPPNTEAFF. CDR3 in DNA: TGTGCCATCAGTCCCCCGAACACTGAAGCTTTCTTT.

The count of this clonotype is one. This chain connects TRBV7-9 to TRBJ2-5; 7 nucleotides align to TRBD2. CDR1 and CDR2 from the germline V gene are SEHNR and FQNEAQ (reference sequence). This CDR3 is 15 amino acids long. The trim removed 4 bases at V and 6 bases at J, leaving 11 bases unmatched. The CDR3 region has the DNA TGTGCCAGCAGCTCCGGGACTAACTCCGTGAAGACCCAGTACTTC. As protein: CASSSGTNSVKTQYF.

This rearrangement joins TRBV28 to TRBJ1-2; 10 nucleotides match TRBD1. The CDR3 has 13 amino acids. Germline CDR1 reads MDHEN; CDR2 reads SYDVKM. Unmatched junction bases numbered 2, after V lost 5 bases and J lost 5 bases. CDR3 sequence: CASSDRGPYGYTF. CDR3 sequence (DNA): TGTGCCAGCAGTGACAGGGGGCCTTATGGCTACACCTTC.

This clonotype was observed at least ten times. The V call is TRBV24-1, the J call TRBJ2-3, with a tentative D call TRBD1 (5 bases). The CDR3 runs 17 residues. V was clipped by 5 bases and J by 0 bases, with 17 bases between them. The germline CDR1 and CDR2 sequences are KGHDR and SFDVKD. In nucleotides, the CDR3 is TGTGCCACCAGTGCCCCGCAGGGTGTCGGGAGCACAGATACGCAGTATTTT. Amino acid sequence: CATSAPQGVGSTDTQYF.

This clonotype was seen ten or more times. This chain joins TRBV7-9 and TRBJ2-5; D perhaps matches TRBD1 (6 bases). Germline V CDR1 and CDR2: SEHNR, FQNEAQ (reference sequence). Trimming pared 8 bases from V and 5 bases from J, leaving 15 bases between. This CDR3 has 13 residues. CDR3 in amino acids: CASRDTSRETQYF. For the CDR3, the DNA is TGTGCCAGCCGGGACACCAGTAGGGAGACCCAGTACTTC.

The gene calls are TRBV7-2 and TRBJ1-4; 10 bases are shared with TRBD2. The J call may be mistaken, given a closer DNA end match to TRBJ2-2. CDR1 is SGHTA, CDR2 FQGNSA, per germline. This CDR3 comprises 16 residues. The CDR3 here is CASSAGPAGGTGELFF. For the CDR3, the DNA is TGTGCCAGCAGTGCGGGACCAGCGGGGGGGACCGGGGAGCTGTTTTTT.

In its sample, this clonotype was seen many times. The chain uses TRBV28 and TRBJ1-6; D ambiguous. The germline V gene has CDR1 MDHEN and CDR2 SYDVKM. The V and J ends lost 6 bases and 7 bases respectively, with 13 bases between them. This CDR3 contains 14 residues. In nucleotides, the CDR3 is TGTGCCAGCAGCTTCTCGGGAGGGAATTCACCCCTCCACTTT. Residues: CASSFSGGNSPLHF.

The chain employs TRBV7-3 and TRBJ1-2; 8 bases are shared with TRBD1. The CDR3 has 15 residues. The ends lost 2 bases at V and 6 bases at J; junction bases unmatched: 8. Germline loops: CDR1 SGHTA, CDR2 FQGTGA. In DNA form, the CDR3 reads TGTGCCAGCAGCTTAGAGGGACAGGTCTTCCATGGCTACACCTTC. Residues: CASSLEGQVFHGYTF.

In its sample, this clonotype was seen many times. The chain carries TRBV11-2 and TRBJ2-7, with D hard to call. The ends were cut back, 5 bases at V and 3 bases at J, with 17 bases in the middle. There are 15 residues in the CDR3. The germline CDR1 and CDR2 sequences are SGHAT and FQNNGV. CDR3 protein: CASSAAGYTVYEQYF. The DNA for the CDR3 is TGTGCCAGCAGCGCGGCCGGGTACACGGTCTACGAGCAGTACTTC.

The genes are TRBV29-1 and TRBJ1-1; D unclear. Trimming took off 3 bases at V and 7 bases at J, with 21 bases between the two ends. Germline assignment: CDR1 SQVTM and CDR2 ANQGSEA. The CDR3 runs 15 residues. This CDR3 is CSVETWRQQNFEAFF. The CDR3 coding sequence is TGCAGCGTTGAGACATGGAGACAACAAAACTTTGAAGCTTTCTTT.

This chain's CDR3 is CATSRDPRPRRETQYF. The CDR3 DNA reads as TGTGCCACCAGCAGAGATCCACGGCCTCGACGAGAGACCCAGTACTTC. The genes are TRBV15 and TRBJ2-5; no clear D. CDR3 length: 16 residues. Between the trimmed V and J ends, which lost 0 bases and 4 bases, there was a span of 15 bases. CDR1 is LNHNV, CDR2 YYDKDF, per germline (reference sequence).

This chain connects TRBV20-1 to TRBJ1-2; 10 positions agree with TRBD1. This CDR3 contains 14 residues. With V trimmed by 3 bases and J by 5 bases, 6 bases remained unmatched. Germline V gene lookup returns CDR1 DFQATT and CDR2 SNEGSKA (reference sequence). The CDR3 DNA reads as TGCAGTGCTAGGCAGACAGGGGGCGTTTATGGCTACACCTTC. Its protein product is CSARQTGGVYGYTF.

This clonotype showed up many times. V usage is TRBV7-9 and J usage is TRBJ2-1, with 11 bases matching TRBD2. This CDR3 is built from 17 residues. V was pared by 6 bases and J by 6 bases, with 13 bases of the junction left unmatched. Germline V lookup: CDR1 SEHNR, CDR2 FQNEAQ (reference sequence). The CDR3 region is CASSSSQTGLAANEQFF. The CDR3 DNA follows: TGTGCCAGCAGTTCGTCCCAGACGGGACTAGCGGCCAATGAGCAGTTCTTC.

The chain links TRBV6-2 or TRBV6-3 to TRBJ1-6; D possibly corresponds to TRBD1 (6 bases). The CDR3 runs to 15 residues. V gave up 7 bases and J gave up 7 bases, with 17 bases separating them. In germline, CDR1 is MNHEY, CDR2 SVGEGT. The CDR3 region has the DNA TGTGCCAGCACCTCCCCGGGGGGCGGCAATTCACCCCTCCACTTT. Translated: CASTSPGGGNSPLHF.

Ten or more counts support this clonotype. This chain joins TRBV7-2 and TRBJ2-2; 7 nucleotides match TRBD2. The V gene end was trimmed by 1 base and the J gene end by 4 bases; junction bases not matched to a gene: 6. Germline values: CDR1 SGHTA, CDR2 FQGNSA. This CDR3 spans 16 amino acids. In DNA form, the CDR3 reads TGTGCCAGCAGCTTAGTTTTTGGGGGGGGCACCGGGGAGCTGTTTTTT. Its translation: CASSLVFGGGTGELFF.

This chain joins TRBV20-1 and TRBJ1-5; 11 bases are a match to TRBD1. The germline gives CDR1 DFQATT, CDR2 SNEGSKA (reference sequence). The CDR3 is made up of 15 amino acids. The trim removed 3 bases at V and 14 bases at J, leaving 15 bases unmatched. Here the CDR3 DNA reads TGCAGTGCTAGCCCCGGGGACAGGGGGGGTTCCTACGAGCATTTT. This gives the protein CSASPGDRGGSYEHF.

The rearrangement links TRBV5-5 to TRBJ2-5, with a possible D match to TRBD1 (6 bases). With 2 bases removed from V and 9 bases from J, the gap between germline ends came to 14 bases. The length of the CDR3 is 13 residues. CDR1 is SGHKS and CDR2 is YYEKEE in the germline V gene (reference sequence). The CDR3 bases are TGTGCCAGCAGCTTACAGGGTGATCAGCCCCAGTACTTC. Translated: CASSLQGDQPQYF. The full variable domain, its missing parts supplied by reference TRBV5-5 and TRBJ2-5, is DAGVTQSPTHLIKTRGQQVTLRCSPISGHKSVSWYQQVLGQGPQFIFQYYEKEERGRGNFPDRFSARQFPNYSSELNVNALLLGDSALYLCASSLQGDQPQYFGPGTRLLVL.